The clone carrying this TCR beta chain was recorded only once. The antigen is undetermined. This entry is derived from a study of cytomegalovirus exposure and HLA in healthy donors. Trimming removed 5 bases at V and 6 bases at J, with 14 bases between. The V gene's germline CDR1 is SGHNT and CDR2 YENEEA. The CDR3 loop spans 13 amino acids. Points from the study as a whole: In a later analysis, common viral pathogens appeared linked to several of the most significant clusters. It was confirmed in vitro that three of the CMV-associated chains were specific for CMV antigens. TCR sequences were mostly rare, though some public TCRs occurred in many donors.

PCR amplification relied on 60 Vbeta primers (plus 13 Jbeta primers). As processed by the authors: A later analysis counted some 87 million unique TCR beta chains, 10 million to 12 million shared. The method was immunoSEQ multiplex PCR; TCRdb's version includes in-frame clones alone and lacks a portion of them. V, J and clone size are taken as reported in that table, and D and trimming were inferred from the DNA itself. The sample comprises 90,000 to 150,000 clones, more than 60% of which are singletons, and around 4.1% rests with the top ten. The sample consisted of PBMCs. The TCR comes from a woman between 40 and 55 years old in good health and CMV-seronegative. The chain joins TRBV11-3 to TRBJ2-7; D is unresolved. The CDR3 is CASSQSVYGEQYF. The DNA for the CDR3 is TGTGCCAGCAGCCAATCGGTTTATGGCGAGCAGTACTTC.